Below, 21 T cell receptor beta chains from the same sample are listed, as sequenced in a study of blood T cell repertoires in COVID-19. Here immunoSEQ multiplex PCR was the method, and the copy in TCRdb shows in-frame clones only, minus some. The table lists over 110,000 clones, 84% of them singletons, with about 4% in the top ten. The sample was PBMCs or T cells enriched from blood (not recorded which). Every receptor here comes from a man between 45 and 60 years old in a cohort exposed to, infected with or recovered from COVID-19 (not recorded which).

The rearrangement links TRBV7-9 to TRBJ2-1; unclear D gene. This CDR3 has 13 residues. The germline CDR1 and CDR2 sequences are SEHNR and FQNEAQ (reference sequence). Trimming took 1 base from V and 7 from J, leaving 8 bases between them. This CDR3 reads CASSLEIRNEQFF. CDR3 DNA: TGTGCCAGCAGCTTAGAAATTCGGAATGAGCAGTTCTTC.

The chain uses TRBV7-2 and TRBJ2-7; 9 nucleotides line up with TRBD1. This CDR3 has 12 residues. J gave up 5 bases and V 8 bases, and 4 bases lay outside the gene matches. Germline V gene lookup returns CDR1 SGHTA and CDR2 FQGNSA. CDR3 residues: CASGQGMHEQYF. CDR3 DNA: TGTGCCAGCGGACAGGGGATGCACGAGCAGTACTTC.

The DNA for the CDR3 is TGTGCCAGCAGTGACATGGACAGGGCCTCAACTAATGAAAAACTGTTTTTT. Amino acids: CASSDMDRASTNEKLFF. V gene TRBV2 combines with J gene TRBJ1-4; TRBD1 matches 8 bases. The CDR3 consists of 17 residues. Germline V CDR1 and CDR2: SNHLY, FYNNEI. Trimming cost V 3 bases and J 0 bases; bases outside gene matches: 6.

The genes are TRBV28 and TRBJ1-1; 10 nucleotides agree with TRBD1. CDR1 and CDR2 (germline): MDHEN, SYDVKM. The CDR3 is 15 residues long. With 2 bases clipped from V and 6 bases from J, the junction kept 6 bases outside the gene matches. DNA of the CDR3: TGTGCCAGCAGTTTAGTCCGGGACAGGGGCTCTGAAGCTTTCTTT. It specifies CASSLVRDRGSEAFF.

The V call is TRBV7-2, the J call TRBJ1-4; possibly TRBD1 for D (5 bases). The CDR3 contains 17 residues. The germline V and J ends were trimmed by 4 bases and 2 bases, with 17 bases remaining between them. Germline assignment: CDR1 SGHTA and CDR2 FQGNSA. CDR3 loop: CASSYTPGGFTNEKLFF. The CDR3 DNA follows: TGTGCCAGCAGCTACACCCCCGGGGGGTTTACTAATGAAAAACTGTTTTTT.

V gene TRBV6-5 combines with J gene TRBJ2-7; perhaps TRBD1 as D (6 bases). Germline CDR1 reads MNHEY; CDR2 reads SVGAGI. The CDR3 is made up of 13 amino acids. Deletions cut 5 bases from V and 1 base from J, with 9 bases between. CDR3: CASSRGHSYEQYF. The CDR3, as DNA: TGTGCCAGCAGTCGGGGACATTCCTACGAGCAGTACTTC.

The rearrangement uses TRBV5-4 and TRBJ1-6; 8 bases fit TRBD1. Germline loops: CDR1 SGHNT, CDR2 YYREEE (reference sequence). The CDR3 loop spans 15 amino acids. The trim removed 4 bases at V and 7 bases at J, leaving 7 bases unmatched. CDR3 nucleotides: TGTGCCAGCAGCGACCTTGGACAGGGAAATTCACCCCTCCACTTT. Translation: CASSDLGQGNSPLHF.

V gene TRBV11-1 combines with J gene TRBJ1-3; tentatively, D is TRBD1 (5 bases). Germline loops: CDR1 SGHAT, CDR2 FQDESV (reference sequence). This CDR3 contains 15 residues. Trimming pared 6 bases from V and 0 bases from J, leaving 12 bases between. In nucleotides, the CDR3 is TGTGCCAGCAGTTCTCAGGGCATCTCTGGAAACACCATATATTTT. Protein product: CASSSQGISGNTIYF.

The chain links TRBV4-3 to TRBJ2-7, with 8 bases aligning to TRBD2. Unmatched junction bases numbered 7, after V lost 3 bases and J lost 3 bases. Germline values: CDR1 LGHNA, CDR2 YSLEER. This CDR3 region has 15 residues. The CDR3 here is CASSQTRGGIYEQYF. Here the CDR3 DNA reads TGCGCCAGCAGCCAGACCCGGGGGGGTATCTACGAGCAGTACTTC.

The chain joins TRBV6-1 to TRBJ1-5; no firm D call. This CDR3 is built from 12 residues. V was cut by 2 bases and J by 4 bases, with 3 bases left in between. Germline V lookup: CDR1 MNHNS, CDR2 SASEGT. The CDR3 protein is CASSERNQPQHF. CDR3 nucleotide sequence: TGTGCCAGCAGTGAACGGAATCAGCCCCAGCATTTT.

CDR3 bases: TGTGCCATCAGTGAGTCAGCGGGGCTGGGAAGCGGTCAGCCCCAGCATTTT. It specifies CAISESAGLGSGQPQHF. This chain joins TRBV10-3 and TRBJ1-5, with TRBD1 as a possible D gene (5 bases). CDR3 length equals 17 residues. CDR1 is ENHRY, CDR2 SYGVKD, per germline. V was pared by 0 bases and J by 6 bases, with 18 bases between.

This clone appeared a single time. The chain employs TRBV18 and TRBJ2-2, with 9 bases identical to TRBD1. V trimming: 6 bases; J trimming: 6 bases; junction bases outside the gene matches: 5. This CDR3 is 14 amino acids long. The germline CDR1 and CDR2 sequences are KGHSH and LQKENI. The CDR3 loop is CASSGQGSSGELFF. As DNA, the CDR3 is TGTGCCAGCTCCGGACAGGGGTCGTCCGGGGAGCTGTTTTTT.

The chain employs TRBV7-2 and TRBJ1-1; a weak D match, TRBD1 (5 bases). The V gene lost 0 bases and the J gene lost 3 bases, with 5 bases spanning the gap. Per the germline V gene, CDR1 is SGHTA and CDR2 is FQGNSA. The CDR3 sequence is 13 residues long. Here the CDR3 reads CASSLAGHTEAFF. CDR3 in DNA: TGTGCCAGCAGCTTAGCGGGGCACACTGAAGCTTTCTTT.

This clone has more than one count but fewer than ten. This chain connects TRBV7-6 to TRBJ1-1; TRBD1 matches at 8 bases. Trimming at V came to 3 bases and at J to 4 bases, leaving 7 bases not matched to a gene. Per the germline V gene, CDR1 is SGHVS and CDR2 is FNYEAQ. This CDR3 contains 15 residues. The CDR3 DNA is TGTGCCAGCAGCTTGGAGGACAGGGTGGCCACTGAAGCTTTCTTT. Translation gives CASSLEDRVATEAFF.

This chain joins TRBV7-6 and TRBJ1-4; 8 bases are shared with TRBD1. The CDR3 length is 15 residues. Trimming took 0 bases from V and 7 from J; bases not matched to a gene: 4. Germline CDR1 is SGHVS and CDR2 is FNYEAQ. As DNA, the CDR3 is TGTGCCAGCAGCTTAGCTGCAGGGGGCTTTGAAAAACTGTTTTTT. Translating it yields CASSLAAGGFEKLFF.

The chain has TRBV14 and TRBJ1-1; no firm D call. The CDR3 contains 14 residues. CDR1 and CDR2 from the germline V gene are SGHDN and FVKESK. V was trimmed by 0 bases and J by 10 bases, leaving 15 bases between them. The CDR3 region is CASSQDIGVLRAFF. The CDR3 DNA sequence: TGTGCCAGCAGCCAAGATATCGGGGTCCTACGAGCTTTCTTT.

The CDR3 reads CASSLTGNTEAFF. The CDR3 bases are TGTGCCAGCAGTCTGACAGGAAACACTGAAGCTTTCTTT. The J gene is TRBJ1-1, the V gene TRBV6-5, with a tentative D call TRBD1 (6 bases). This CDR3 has 13 amino acids. CDR1 is MNHEY, CDR2 SVGAGI, per germline. Trimming removed 5 bases at V and 2 bases at J, with 9 bases between.

The chain's CDR3 is CASSQDTQMNTEAFF. CDR3 nucleotide sequence: TGTGCCAGCAGCCAAGATACACAGATGAACACTGAAGCTTTCTTT. The chain recombines TRBV3-1 (or the pseudogene TRBV3-2) with TRBJ1-1; D unresolved. The V and J ends lost 0 bases and 0 bases respectively, with 8 bases between them. Germline assignment: CDR1 LGHDT and CDR2 YNNKEL (reference sequence). The CDR3 runs to 15 residues.

This chain joins TRBV5-1 and TRBJ2-3; 7 bases agree with TRBD2. Germline V gene sequence: CDR1 SGHRS, CDR2 YFSETQ. This CDR3 spans 17 amino acids. The junction had 7 bases not matched to a gene; V was cut back by 0 bases and J by 0 bases. CDR3 loop: CASSLVVAGQSTDTQYF. The CDR3 region has the DNA TGCGCCAGCAGCTTGGTAGTAGCGGGCCAGAGCACAGATACGCAGTATTTT.

The chain links TRBV9 to TRBJ2-6; 8 positions agree with TRBD1. The V gene end was trimmed by 2 bases and the J gene end by 0 bases; junction bases not matched to a gene: 4. The CDR3 has 17 amino acids. The germline CDR1 and CDR2 sequences are SGDLS and YYNGEE. CDR3 sequence reads: CASSVRTGNSGANVLTF. The DNA of the CDR3 is TGTGCCAGCAGCGTCAGGACAGGGAACTCTGGGGCCAACGTCCTGACTTTC.

V usage is TRBV9 and J usage is TRBJ1-1; D is possibly TRBD1 (5 bases). Germline V gene data show CDR1 as SGDLS and CDR2 as YYNGEE. V was shortened by 3 bases and J by 0 bases, with 12 bases between the two germline ends. The CDR3 consists of 15 residues. DNA for the CDR3: TGTGCCAGCAGCGCGTCTCTGGGGCTGAACACTGAAGCTTTCTTT. Translating it yields CASSASLGLNTEAFF.